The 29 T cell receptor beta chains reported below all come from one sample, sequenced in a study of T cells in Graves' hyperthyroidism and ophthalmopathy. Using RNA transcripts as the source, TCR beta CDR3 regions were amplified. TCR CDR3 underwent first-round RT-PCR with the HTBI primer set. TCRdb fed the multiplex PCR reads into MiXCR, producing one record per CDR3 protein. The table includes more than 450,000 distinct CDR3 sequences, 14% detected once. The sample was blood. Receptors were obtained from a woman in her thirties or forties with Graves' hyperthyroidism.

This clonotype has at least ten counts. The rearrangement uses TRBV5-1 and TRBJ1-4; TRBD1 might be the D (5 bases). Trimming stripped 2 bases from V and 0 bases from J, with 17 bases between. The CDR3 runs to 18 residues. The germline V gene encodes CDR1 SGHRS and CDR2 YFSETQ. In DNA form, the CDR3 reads TGCGCCAGCAGCTTTCGGGGCTTCTCCTTGGCAACTAATGAAAAACTGTTTTTT. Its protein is CASSFRGFSLATNEKLFF.

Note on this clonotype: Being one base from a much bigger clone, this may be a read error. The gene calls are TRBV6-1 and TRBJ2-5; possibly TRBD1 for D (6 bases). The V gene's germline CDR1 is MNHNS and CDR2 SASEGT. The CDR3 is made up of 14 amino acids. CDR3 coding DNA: TGTGCCAGCAGTCACGGACAGTACCAAGAGACCCAGTGCTTC. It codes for CASSHGQYQETQCF.

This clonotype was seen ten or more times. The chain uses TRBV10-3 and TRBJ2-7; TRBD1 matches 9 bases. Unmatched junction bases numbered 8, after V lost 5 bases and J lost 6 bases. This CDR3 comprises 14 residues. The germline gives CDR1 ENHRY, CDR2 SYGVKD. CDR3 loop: CAISNRDRVSEQYF. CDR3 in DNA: TGTGCCATCAGTAACCGGGACAGGGTGAGCGAGCAGTACTTC.

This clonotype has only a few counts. CDR3 region: CASGRNNYGYTF. For the CDR3, the DNA is TGTGCCAGCGGTCGGAATAACTATGGCTACACCTTC. This chain uses TRBV28 with TRBJ1-2, with D hard to call. Germline-derived CDR1 and CDR2 are MDHEN and SYDVKM. The CDR3 is made up of 12 amino acids. The germline V and J ends were trimmed by 8 bases and 1 base, with 8 bases remaining between them.

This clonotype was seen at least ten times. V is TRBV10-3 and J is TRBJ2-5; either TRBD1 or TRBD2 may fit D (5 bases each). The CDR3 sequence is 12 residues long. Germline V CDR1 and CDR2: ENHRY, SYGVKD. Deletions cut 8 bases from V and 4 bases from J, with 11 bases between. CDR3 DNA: TGTGCCATCGGGGGTCGGGGAGAGACCCAGTACTTC. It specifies CAIGGRGETQYF.

The CDR3 region has the DNA TGTGCCAGCAGCCGGGACAGGGGGCACACCGGGGAGCTGTTTTTT. It specifies CASSRDRGHTGELFF. This rearrangement joins TRBV6-1 to TRBJ2-2, with 12 nucleotides matching TRBD1. Trimming removed 6 bases from V and 3 bases from J; junction bases left unmatched: 2. The CDR3 extends over 15 amino acids. Germline V gene data show CDR1 as MNHNS and CDR2 as SASEGT.

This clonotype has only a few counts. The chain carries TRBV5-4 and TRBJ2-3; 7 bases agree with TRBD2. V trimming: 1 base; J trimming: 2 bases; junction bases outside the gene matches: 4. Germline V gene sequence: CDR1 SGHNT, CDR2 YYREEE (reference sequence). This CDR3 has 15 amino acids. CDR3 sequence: CASSLSLADTDTQYF. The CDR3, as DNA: TGTGCCAGCAGCTTGTCGCTAGCGGACACAGATACGCAGTATTTT. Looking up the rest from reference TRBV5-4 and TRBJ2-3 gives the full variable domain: ETGVTQSPTHLIKTRGQQVTLRCSSQSGHNTVSWYQQALGQGPQFIFQYYREEENGRGNFPPRFSGLQFPNYSSELNVNALELDDSALYLCASSLSLADTDTQYFGPGTRLTVL.

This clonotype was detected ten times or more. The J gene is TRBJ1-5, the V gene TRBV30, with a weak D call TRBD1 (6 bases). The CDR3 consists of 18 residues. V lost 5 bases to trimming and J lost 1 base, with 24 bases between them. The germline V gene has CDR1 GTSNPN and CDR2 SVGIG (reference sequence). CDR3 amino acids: CAWEVRTATAGSNQPQHF. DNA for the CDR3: TGTGCCTGGGAGGTTCGGACAGCTACCGCGGGGAGCAATCAGCCCCAGCATTTT.

The CDR3 bases are TGTGCCAGCAGCCCGGGACTAGCGGGATTAGGCACCGGGGAGCTGTTTTTT. The encoded protein is CASSPGLAGLGTGELFF. V and J are TRBV14 and TRBJ2-2; 13 bases align to TRBD2. CDR1 is SGHDN, CDR2 FVKESK, per germline. The CDR3 contains 17 residues. V gave up 4 bases and J gave up 4 bases; unmatched junction bases: 6.

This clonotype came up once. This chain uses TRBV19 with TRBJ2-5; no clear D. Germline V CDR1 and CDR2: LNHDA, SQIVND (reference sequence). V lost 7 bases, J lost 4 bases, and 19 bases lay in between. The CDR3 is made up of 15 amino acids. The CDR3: CASNPGPAGAETQYF. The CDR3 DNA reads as TGTGCCAGTAACCCAGGCCCGGCAGGAGCAGAGACCCAGTACTTC.

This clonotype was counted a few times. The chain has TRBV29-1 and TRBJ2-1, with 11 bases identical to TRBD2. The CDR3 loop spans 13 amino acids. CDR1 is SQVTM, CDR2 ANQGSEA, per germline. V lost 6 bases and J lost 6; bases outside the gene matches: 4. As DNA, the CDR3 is TGCAGCGTACTAGCGGGAGATGTCAATGAGCAGTTCTTC. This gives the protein CSVLAGDVNEQFF.

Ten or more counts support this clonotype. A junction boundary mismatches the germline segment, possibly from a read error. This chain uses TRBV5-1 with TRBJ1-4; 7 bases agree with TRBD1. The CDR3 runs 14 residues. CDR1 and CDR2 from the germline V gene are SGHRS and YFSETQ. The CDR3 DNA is TGCGCCAGCAGCCGGGACAGAACTCATGAAAAACTGTTTTTT. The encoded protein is CASSRDRTHEKLFF.

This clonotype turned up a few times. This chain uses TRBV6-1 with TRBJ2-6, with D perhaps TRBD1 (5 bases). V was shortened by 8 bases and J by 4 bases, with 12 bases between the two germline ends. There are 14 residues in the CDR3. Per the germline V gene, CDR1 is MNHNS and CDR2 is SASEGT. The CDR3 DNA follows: TGTGCCAGCCGACAGTACTCCGGGGCCAACGTCCTGACTTTC. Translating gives CASRQYSGANVLTF.

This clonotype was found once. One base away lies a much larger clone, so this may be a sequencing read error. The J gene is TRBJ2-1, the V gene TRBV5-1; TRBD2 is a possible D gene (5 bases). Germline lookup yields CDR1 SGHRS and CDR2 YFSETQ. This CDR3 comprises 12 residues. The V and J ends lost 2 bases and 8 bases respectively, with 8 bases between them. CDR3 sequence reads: CASSFGVHEQFF. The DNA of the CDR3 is TGCGCCAGCAGCTTCGGGGTCCATGAGCAGTTCTTC.

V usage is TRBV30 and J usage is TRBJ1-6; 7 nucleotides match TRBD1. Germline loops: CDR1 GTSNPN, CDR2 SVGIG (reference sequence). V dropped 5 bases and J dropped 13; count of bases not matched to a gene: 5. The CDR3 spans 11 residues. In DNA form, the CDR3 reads TGTGCCTGGGGAATACAGGGGCCCCTCCACTTT. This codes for CAWGIQGPLHF.

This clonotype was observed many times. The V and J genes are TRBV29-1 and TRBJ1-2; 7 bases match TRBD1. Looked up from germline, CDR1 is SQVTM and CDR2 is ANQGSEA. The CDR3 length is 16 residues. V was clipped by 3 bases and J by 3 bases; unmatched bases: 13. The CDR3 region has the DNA TGCAGCGTTGAGAGTTGGGATGCAACAGGGGACTATGGCTACACCTTC. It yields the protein CSVESWDATGDYGYTF.

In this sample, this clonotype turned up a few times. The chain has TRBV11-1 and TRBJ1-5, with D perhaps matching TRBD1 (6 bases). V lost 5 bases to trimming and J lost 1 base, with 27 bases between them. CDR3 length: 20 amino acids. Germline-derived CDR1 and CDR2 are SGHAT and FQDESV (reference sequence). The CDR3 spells CASSNIPRTGGGSSNQPQHF. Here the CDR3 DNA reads TGTGCCAGCAGCAACATACCAAGGACGGGGGGCGGGTCAAGCAATCAGCCCCAGCATTTT.

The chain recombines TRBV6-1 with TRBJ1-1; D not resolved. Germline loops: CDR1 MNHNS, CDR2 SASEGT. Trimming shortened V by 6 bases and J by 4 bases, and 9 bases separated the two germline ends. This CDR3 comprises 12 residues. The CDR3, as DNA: TGTGCCAGCAGAATCTGGGGCACTGAAGCTTTCTTT. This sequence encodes CASRIWGTEAFF.

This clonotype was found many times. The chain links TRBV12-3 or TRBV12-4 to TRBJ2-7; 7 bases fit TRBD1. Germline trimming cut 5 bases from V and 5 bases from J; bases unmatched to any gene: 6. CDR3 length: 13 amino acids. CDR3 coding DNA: TGTGCCAGCAGTGGGACAGCCAACCACGAGCAGTACTTC. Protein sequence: CASSGTANHEQYF.

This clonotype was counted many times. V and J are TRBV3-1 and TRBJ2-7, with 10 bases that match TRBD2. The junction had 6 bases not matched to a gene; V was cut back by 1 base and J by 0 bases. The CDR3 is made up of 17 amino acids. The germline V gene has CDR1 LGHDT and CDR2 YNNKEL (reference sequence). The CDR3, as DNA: TGTGCCAGCAGCCAAGGGACTAGCGGAACCTTCTCCTACGAGCAGTACTTC. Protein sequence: CASSQGTSGTFSYEQYF.

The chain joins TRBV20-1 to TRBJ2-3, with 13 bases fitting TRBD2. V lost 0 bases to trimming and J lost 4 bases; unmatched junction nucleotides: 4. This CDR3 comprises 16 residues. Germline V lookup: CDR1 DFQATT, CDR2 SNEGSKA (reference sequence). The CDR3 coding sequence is TGCAGTGCTAGAGACACTAGCGGGAGGGCCCCAGATACGCAGTATTTT. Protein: CSARDTSGRAPDTQYF.

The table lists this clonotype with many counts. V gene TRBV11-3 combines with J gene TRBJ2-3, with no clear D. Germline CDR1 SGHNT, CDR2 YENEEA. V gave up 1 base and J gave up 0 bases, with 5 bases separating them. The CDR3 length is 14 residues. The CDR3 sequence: CASSLVFSTDTQYF. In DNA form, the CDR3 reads TGTGCCAGCAGCTTAGTCTTTAGCACAGATACGCAGTATTTT.

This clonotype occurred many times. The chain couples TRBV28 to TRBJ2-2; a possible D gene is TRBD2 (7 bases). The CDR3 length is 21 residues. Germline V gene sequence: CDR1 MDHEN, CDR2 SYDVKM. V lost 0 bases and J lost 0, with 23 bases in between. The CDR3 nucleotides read TGTGCCAGCAGTTTATGGAGGGGGACGGGCCCTAGCGGAACGAACACCGGGGAGCTGTTTTTT. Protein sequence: CASSLWRGTGPSGTNTGELFF.

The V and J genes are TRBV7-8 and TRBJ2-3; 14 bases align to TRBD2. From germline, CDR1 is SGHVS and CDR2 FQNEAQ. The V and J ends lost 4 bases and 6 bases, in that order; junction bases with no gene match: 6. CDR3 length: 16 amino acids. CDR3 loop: CASSSTSGGAGDTQYF. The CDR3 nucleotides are TGTGCCAGCAGCTCGACTAGCGGGGGGGCCGGGGATACGCAGTATTTT.

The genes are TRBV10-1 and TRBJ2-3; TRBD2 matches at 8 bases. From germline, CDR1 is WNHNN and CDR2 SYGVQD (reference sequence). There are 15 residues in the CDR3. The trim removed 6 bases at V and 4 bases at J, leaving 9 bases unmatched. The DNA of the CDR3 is TGCGCCAGCAGCCCCACACTAGCGGTATCAGATACGCAGTATTTT. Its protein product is CASSPTLAVSDTQYF.

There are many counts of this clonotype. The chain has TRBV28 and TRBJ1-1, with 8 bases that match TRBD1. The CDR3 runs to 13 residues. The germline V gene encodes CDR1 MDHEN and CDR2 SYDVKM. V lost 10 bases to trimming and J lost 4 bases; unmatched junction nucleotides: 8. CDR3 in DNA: TGTGCCATCCGACAGGGGTCAGGCACTGAAGCTTTCTTT. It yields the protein CAIRQGSGTEAFF.

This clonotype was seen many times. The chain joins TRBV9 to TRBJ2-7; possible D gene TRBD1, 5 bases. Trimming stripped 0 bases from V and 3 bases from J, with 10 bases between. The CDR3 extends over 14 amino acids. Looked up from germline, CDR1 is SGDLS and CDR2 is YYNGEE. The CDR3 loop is CASSVEWQGYEQYF. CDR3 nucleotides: TGTGCCAGCAGCGTAGAATGGCAGGGCTACGAGCAGTACTTC. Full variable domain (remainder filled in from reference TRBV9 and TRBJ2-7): DSGVTQTPKHLITATGQRVTLRCSPRSGDLSVYWYQQSLDQGLQFLIQYYNGEERAKGNILERFSAQQFPDLHSELNLSSLELGDSALYFCASSVEWQGYEQYFGPGTRLTVT.

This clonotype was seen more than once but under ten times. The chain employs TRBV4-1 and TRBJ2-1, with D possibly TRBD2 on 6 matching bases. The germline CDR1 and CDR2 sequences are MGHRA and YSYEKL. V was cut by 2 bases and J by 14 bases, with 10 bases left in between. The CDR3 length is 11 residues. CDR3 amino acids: CASSQTGVKFF. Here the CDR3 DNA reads TGCGCCAGCAGCCAAACGGGAGTTAAGTTCTTC.

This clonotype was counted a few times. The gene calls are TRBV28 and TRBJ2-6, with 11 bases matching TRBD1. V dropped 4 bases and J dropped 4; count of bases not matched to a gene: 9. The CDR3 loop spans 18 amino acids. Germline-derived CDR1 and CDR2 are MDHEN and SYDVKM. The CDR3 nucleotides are TGTGCCAGCAGTTGGGACTCGGACAGGGGGCACGGGGCCAACGTCCTGACTTTC. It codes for CASSWDSDRGHGANVLTF.